This T cell receptor (beta chain) came from a study of T cell responses to AZD1222 COVID-19 vaccine. Notes on the study in general: Only 6 or 7 AZD1222 recipients tested seropositive at baseline. There were mostly white British donors and more females than males, and clonal diversity was possibly underestimated. Reports indicate that nearly half of spike-specific TCRs are directed at unmutated variant regions.

Only in-frame clones appear in the TCRdb table, and some are missing; sequencing was by immunoSEQ multiplex PCR. Counted here are about 150,000 clones, roughly 90% occurring once; the ten biggest clones make up approximately 1.6%. Concerning this clone: Its antigen remains unidentified.

Germline CDR1 reads SGHDT; CDR2 reads YYEEEE. This CDR3 is built from 15 residues. Trimming stripped 5 bases from V and 0 bases from J, with 12 bases between. The chain recombines TRBV5-6 with TRBJ1-3; D possibly corresponds to TRBD1 (5 bases). The specimen comprised peripheral blood, sampled 28 days after the second AZD1222 dose. This TCR derives from an adult who received the AZD1222 COVID-19 vaccine. The CDR3 DNA reads as TGTGCCAGCAGAATGGCGGGGGGCTCTGGAAACACCATATATTTT. Protein sequence: CASRMAGGSGNTIYF.